This T cell receptor (beta chain) was captured by sequencing in a study of OX40 agonist ivuxolimab in advanced cancers. Study overall: Patients receiving dose escalation had hepatocellular carcinoma, melanoma, renal cell or head and neck cancer.

Study-level points and caveats: Blood T cells, both CD4+ and CD8+, expanded clonally by week 6 at 0.1 to 3.0 mg/kg. In CD8+ T cells, expanded clones were on average more numerous than in CD4+.

The protocol was immunoSEQ multiplex PCR, while the TCRdb copy is restricted to in-frame clones and leaves out a portion. The table shows 90,000 to 100,000 clones, with roughly nine tenths occurring only once. A note on this clone: Its antigen is undetermined.

Blood specimens came from baseline, cycle 4 day 1, and cycle 7 day 1. This clonotype originated in an adult with an advanced solid tumor such as melanoma, head and neck, liver or kidney cancer. The material sequenced was CD4+ or CD8+ T cells sorted from blood, taken in a trial of the OX40 agonist ivuxolimab.

CDR3 DNA sequence: TGTGCCAGCAGCAACGGAAAGTGGGTCGCCTACGAGCAGTACTTC. Encoded protein: CASSNGKWVAYEQYF. V usage is TRBV21-1 and J usage is TRBJ2-7. TRBV21-1 represents a pseudogene. This CDR3 is 15 amino acids long.